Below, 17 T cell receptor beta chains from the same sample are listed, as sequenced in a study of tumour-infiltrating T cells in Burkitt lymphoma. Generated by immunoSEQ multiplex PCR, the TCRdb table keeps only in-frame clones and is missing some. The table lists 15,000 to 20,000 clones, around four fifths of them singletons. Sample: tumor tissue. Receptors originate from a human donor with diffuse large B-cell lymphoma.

The CDR3 coding sequence is TGCGCCAGCAGCCAAGATCGCGTGACGCACTATGGCTACACCTTC. Amino acids: CASSQDRVTHYGYTF. This chain connects TRBV4-3 to TRBJ1-2; D not certain. CDR3 length equals 15 residues. CDR1 is LGHNA, CDR2 YSLEER, per germline. The V end was cut by 0 bases, the J end by 3 bases, with 11 bases between.

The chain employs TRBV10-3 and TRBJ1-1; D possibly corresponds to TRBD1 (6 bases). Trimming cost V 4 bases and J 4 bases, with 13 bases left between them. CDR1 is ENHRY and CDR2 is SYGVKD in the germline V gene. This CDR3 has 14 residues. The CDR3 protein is CAISGLGAGTEAFF. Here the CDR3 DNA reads TGTGCCATCAGTGGTCTGGGGGCCGGCACTGAAGCTTTCTTT.

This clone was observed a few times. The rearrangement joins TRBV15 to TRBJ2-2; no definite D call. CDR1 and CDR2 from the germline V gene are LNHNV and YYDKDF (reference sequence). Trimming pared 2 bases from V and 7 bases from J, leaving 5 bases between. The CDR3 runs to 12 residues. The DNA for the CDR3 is TGTGCCACCAGCAGAACAGTCGGGGAGCTGTTTTTT. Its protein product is CATSRTVGELFF.

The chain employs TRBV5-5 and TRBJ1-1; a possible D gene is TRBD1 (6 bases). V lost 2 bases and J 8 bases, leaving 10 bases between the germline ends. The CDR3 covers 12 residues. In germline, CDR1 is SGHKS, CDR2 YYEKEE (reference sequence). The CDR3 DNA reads TGTGCCAGCAGCTTTCATGGGACAGAAGCTTTCTTT. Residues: CASSFHGTEAFF.

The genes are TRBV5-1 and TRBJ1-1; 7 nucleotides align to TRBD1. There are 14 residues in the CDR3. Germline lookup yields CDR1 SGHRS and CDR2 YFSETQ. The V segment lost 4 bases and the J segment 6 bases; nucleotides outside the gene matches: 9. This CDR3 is CASSRDRSSPEAFF. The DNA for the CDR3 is TGCGCCAGCAGCCGGGACAGATCTTCCCCTGAAGCTTTCTTT. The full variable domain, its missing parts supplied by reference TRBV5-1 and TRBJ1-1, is KAGVTQTPRYLIKTRGQQVTLSCSPISGHRSVSWYQQTPGQGLQFLFEYFSETQRNKGNFPGRFSGRQFSNSRSEMNVSTLELGDSALYLCASSRDRSSPEAFFGQGTRLTVV.

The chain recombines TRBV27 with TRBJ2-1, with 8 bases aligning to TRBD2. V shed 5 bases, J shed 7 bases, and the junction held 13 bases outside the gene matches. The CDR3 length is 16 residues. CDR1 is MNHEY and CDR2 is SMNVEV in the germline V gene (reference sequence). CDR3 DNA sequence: TGTGCCAGCAGTCCTTGGGAAGCGGGAGTCAGGAATGAGCAGTTCTTC. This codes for CASSPWEAGVRNEQFF.

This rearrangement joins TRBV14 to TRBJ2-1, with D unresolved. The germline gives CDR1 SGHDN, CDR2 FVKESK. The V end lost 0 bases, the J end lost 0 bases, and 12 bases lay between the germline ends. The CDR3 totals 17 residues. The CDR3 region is CASSQDVDLSSYNEQFF. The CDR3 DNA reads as TGTGCCAGCAGCCAAGATGTGGACCTCAGCTCCTACAATGAGCAGTTCTTC.

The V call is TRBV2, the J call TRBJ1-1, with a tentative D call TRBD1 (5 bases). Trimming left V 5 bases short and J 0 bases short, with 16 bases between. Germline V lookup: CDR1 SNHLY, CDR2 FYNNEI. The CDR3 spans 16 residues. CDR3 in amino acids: CASSYLMTAMNTEAFF. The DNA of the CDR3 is TGTGCCAGCAGTTACCTGATGACAGCGATGAACACTGAAGCTTTCTTT.

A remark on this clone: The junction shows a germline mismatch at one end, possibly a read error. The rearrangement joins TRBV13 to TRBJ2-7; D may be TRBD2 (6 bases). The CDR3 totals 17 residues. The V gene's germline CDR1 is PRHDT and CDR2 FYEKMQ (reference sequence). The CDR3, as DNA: TGTGCCAGCAGCCTAGGGGCTGGCGGGATTGACTCCTACGAGCAGTACTTC. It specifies CASSLGAGGIDSYEQYF.

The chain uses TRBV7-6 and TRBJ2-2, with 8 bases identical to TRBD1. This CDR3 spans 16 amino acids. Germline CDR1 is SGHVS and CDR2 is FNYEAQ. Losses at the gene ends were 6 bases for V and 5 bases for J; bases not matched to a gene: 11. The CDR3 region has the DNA TGTGCCAGCAGACTTGGCCAGGGGGCTTTTACCGGGGAGCTGTTTTTT. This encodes CASRLGQGAFTGELFF.

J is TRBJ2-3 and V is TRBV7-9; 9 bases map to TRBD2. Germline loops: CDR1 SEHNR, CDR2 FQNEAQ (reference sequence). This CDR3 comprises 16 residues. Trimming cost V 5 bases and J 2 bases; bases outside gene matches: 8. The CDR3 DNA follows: TGTGCCAGCAGCCCTCGGCTAGCGGGGATCACAGATACGCAGTATTTT. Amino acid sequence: CASSPRLAGITDTQYF.

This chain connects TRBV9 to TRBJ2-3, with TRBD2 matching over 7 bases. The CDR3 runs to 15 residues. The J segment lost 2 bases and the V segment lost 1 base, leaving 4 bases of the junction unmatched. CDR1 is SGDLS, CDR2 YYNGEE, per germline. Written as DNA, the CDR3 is TGTGCCAGCAGCGTAAGCGCGGGAGTCACAGATACGCAGTATTTT. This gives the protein CASSVSAGVTDTQYF.

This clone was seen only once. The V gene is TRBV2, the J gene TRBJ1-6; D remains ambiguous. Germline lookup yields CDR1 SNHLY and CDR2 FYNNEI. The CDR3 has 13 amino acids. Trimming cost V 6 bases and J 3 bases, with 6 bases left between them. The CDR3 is CASSQNYNSPLHF. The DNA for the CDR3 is TGTGCCAGCAGCCAGAACTATAATTCACCCCTCCACTTT.

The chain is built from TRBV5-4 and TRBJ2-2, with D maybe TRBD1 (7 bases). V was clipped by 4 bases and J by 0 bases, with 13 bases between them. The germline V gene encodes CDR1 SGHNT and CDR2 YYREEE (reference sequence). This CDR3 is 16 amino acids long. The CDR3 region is CASSAAGGTNTGELFF. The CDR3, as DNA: TGTGCCAGCAGCGCGGCAGGGGGGACGAACACCGGGGAGCTGTTTTTT. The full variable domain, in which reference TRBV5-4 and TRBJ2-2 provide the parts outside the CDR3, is ETGVTQSPTHLIKTRGQQVTLRCSSQSGHNTVSWYQQALGQGPQFIFQYYREEENGRGNFPPRFSGLQFPNYSSELNVNALELDDSALYLCASSAAGGTNTGELFFGEGSRLTVL.

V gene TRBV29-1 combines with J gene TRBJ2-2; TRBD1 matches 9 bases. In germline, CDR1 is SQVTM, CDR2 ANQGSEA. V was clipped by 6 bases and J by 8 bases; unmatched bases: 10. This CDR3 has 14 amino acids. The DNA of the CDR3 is TGCAGCGTACCAGGGACAGGGTGGATTGGGGAGCTGTTTTTT. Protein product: CSVPGTGWIGELFF.

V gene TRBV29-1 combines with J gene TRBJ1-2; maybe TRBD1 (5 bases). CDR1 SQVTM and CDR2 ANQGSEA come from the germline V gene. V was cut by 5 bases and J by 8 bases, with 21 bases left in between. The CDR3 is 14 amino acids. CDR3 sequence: CSVPPGTADGGYTF. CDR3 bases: TGCAGCGTTCCCCCCGGGACCGCCGACGGGGGCTACACCTTC.

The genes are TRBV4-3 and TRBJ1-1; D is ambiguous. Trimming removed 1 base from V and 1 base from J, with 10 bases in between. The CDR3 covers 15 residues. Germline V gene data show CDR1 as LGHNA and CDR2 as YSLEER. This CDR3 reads CASSQGEGRNTEAFF. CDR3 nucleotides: TGCGCCAGCAGCCAAGGGGAAGGGAGGAACACTGAAGCTTTCTTT.